Listed here are 18 T cell receptor beta chains from one sample, sequenced in a study of early stage breast cancer tumors. The protocol was immunoSEQ multiplex PCR, while the TCRdb copy is restricted to in-frame clones and leaves out a portion. The data contain around 13,000 clones, about 79% of them singletons. Sequences were obtained from normal breast tissue next to the tumor. The receptors originated from a person aged 45 to 59 with breast cancer.

The chain carries TRBV9 and TRBJ2-2, with D perhaps TRBD1 (6 bases). V lost 0 bases to trimming and J lost 4 bases, with 22 bases between them. This CDR3 comprises 19 residues. Germline assignment: CDR1 SGDLS and CDR2 YYNGEE. In DNA form, the CDR3 reads TGTGCCAGCAGCGTAGCTACAGGGTGGGGCGGGCCAGCCACCGGGGAGCTGTTTTTT. Encoded protein: CASSVATGWGGPATGELFF. Supplemented by reference TRBV9 and TRBJ2-2, the full variable domain reads DSGVTQTPKHLITATGQRVTLRCSPRSGDLSVYWYQQSLDQGLQFLIQYYNGEERAKGNILERFSAQQFPDLHSELNLSSLELGDSALYFCASSVATGWGGPATGELFFGEGSRLTVL.

V is TRBV4-3 and J is TRBJ2-1; TRBD2 matches at 13 bases. The germline CDR1 and CDR2 sequences are LGHNA and YSLEER. After removal of 1 base from V and 10 bases from J, the junction contained 13 bases not matched to a gene. The CDR3 spans 18 residues. The CDR3 DNA reads as TGCGCCAGCAGCCAAGTACCTAGGACTAGCGGGAGTTTAGACGAGCAGTTCTTC. It translates to CASSQVPRTSGSLDEQFF.

The CDR3 nucleotides read TGTGCCAGCAGCTTAGAGGCAAGGAACTATGGCTACACCTTC. It translates to CASSLEARNYGYTF. The V and J genes are TRBV7-2 and TRBJ1-2; D ambiguous. CDR3 size: 14 residues. Trimming shortened V by 1 base and J by 2 bases, and 8 bases separated the two germline ends. In germline, CDR1 is SGHTA, CDR2 FQGNSA.

The chain couples TRBV7-2 to TRBJ1-3, with D tentatively TRBD1 (5 bases). Germline values: CDR1 SGHTA, CDR2 FQGNSA. The CDR3 covers 14 residues. The ends were cut back, 5 bases at V and 0 bases at J, with 8 bases in the middle. Written as DNA, the CDR3 is TGTGCCAGCAGCATGACAGCCTCTGGAAACACCATATATTTT. This sequence encodes CASSMTASGNTIYF.

In nucleotides, the CDR3 is TGTGCCAGCAGTTTATCCACAGGGTTTTCCTACAATGAGCAGTTCTTC. Its translation is CASSLSTGFSYNEQFF. The chain is built from TRBV28 and TRBJ2-1; TRBD1 is a possible D gene (6 bases). V lost 1 base to trimming and J lost 1 base, with 11 bases between them. Germline V gene lookup returns CDR1 MDHEN and CDR2 SYDVKM. The CDR3 covers 16 residues.

V gene TRBV9 combines with J gene TRBJ2-2; the D is unclear. Germline assignment: CDR1 SGDLS and CDR2 YYNGEE. The CDR3 runs to 15 residues. Trimming removed 4 bases at V and 0 bases at J, with 10 bases between. CDR3 region: CASSPSSTNTGELFF. In nucleotides, the CDR3 is TGTGCCAGCAGCCCCTCTTCCACGAACACCGGGGAGCTGTTTTTT.

The rearrangement joins TRBV19 to TRBJ1-2; 7 nucleotides align to TRBD1. The CDR3 length is 13 residues. Germline loops: CDR1 LNHDA, CDR2 SQIVND (reference sequence). Trimming removed 7 bases from V and 8 bases from J; junction bases left unmatched: 10. The CDR3 region has the DNA TGTGCCAGTACCCCACGGACAGGCATCGGCTACACCTTC. Its protein product is CASTPRTGIGYTF.

This clone was picked up one time. The J gene is TRBJ1-2, the V gene TRBV29-1; 11 bases match TRBD1. The trim removed 1 base at V and 3 bases at J, leaving 4 bases unmatched. This CDR3 contains 15 residues. CDR1 SQVTM and CDR2 ANQGSEA come from the germline V gene. The CDR3 DNA reads TGCAGCGTTGAAGTGGGGACAGGGGGAGACTATGGCTACACCTTC. Its protein product is CSVEVGTGGDYGYTF.

The chain carries TRBV9 and TRBJ2-1; TRBD2 matches 11 bases. The V gene end was trimmed by 0 bases and the J gene end by 6 bases; junction bases not matched to a gene: 5. This CDR3 has 16 residues. CDR1 and CDR2 from the germline V gene are SGDLS and YYNGEE. CDR3 protein: CASSVGLAGGGNEQFF. The CDR3, as DNA: TGTGCCAGCAGCGTAGGCTTAGCGGGGGGGGGCAATGAGCAGTTCTTC.

This sequence joins TRBV7-9 and TRBJ2-7; D remains ambiguous. The CDR3 consists of 14 residues. Trimming removed 5 bases from V and 2 bases from J, with 13 bases in between. Germline CDR1 and CDR2: SEHNR and FQNEAQ (reference sequence). CDR3 DNA: TGTGCCAGCAGCCCCCGTGGGGAACCCTACGAGCAGTACTTC. Translation gives CASSPRGEPYEQYF.

Note on this clone: Germline and junction disagree at one end, which may indicate a read error. This chain joins TRBV19 and TRBJ1-5; D possibly corresponds to TRBD1 (5 bases). The CDR3 covers 15 residues. CDR1 is LNHDA, CDR2 SQIVND, per germline (reference sequence). In DNA, the CDR3 is TGTGCCAGTAGCCCTCGGGACGGTAGCGATCAGCCCCAGCATTTT. Its translation: CASSPRDGSDQPQHF.

The rearrangement uses TRBV4-2 and TRBJ1-3; perhaps TRBD1 as D (5 bases). With 0 bases removed from V and 4 bases from J, the gap between germline ends came to 13 bases. The CDR3 runs to 16 residues. Germline values: CDR1 LGHNA, CDR2 YNFKEQ. CDR3 sequence (DNA): TGTGCCAGCAGCCAAGATGTAGGGACGGGAGGAAACACCATATATTTT. This translates into CASSQDVGTGGNTIYF.

The genes are TRBV5-1 and TRBJ2-3; D may match TRBD1 or TRBD2 (5 bases each). CDR1 and CDR2 from the germline V gene are SGHRS and YFSETQ. Trimming removed 4 bases from V and 0 bases from J, with 15 bases in between. The CDR3 is 16 amino acids. The CDR3, as DNA: TGCGCCAGCAGCATAGGGACGGATCCTAGCACAGATACGCAGTATTTT. It translates to CASSIGTDPSTDTQYF.

This clone was counted once. This sequence joins TRBV15 and TRBJ1-5; D is unresolved. The CDR3 spans 14 residues. V lost 2 bases, J lost 0 bases, and 5 bases lay in between. Germline values: CDR1 LNHNV, CDR2 YYDKDF (reference sequence). In nucleotides, the CDR3 is TGTGCCACCAGCAGACAGAATAGCAATCAGCCCCAGCATTTT. Amino acid sequence: CATSRQNSNQPQHF.

This rearrangement joins TRBV5-5 to TRBJ2-2, with D tentatively TRBD2 (6 bases). Germline V gene sequence: CDR1 SGHKS, CDR2 YYEKEE (reference sequence). The CDR3 has 16 residues. Trimming pared 7 bases from V and 4 bases from J, leaving 20 bases between. The CDR3 DNA sequence: TGTGCCAGCTCACACAGCGGGCTACCCAGCACCGGGGAGCTGTTTTTT. It is translated as CASSHSGLPSTGELFF.

The V and J genes are TRBV30 and TRBJ1-5, with TRBD1 identical over 9 bases. The germline V gene has CDR1 GTSNPN and CDR2 SVGIG (reference sequence). The CDR3 has 14 amino acids. Trimming took 2 bases from V and 4 from J; bases not matched to a gene: 3. CDR3 coding DNA: TGTGCCTGGAGTTACGGGACAGGGAATCAGCCCCAGCATTTT. This codes for CAWSYGTGNQPQHF. The whole variable domain, remainder taken from reference TRBV30 and TRBJ1-5, is SQTIHQWPATLVQPVGSPLSLECTVEGTSNPNLYWYRQAAGRGLQLLFYSVGIGQISSEVPQNLSASRPQDRQFILSSKKLLLSDSGFYLCAWSYGTGNQPQHFGDGTRLSIL.

The genes are TRBV10-3 and TRBJ2-1, with D unresolved. CDR3 size: 13 residues. V was trimmed by 7 bases and J by 8 bases, leaving 15 bases between them. In germline, CDR1 is ENHRY, CDR2 SYGVKD. The CDR3 sequence is CAITRREMDEQFF. The CDR3 DNA follows: TGTGCCATCACCCGCCGAGAAATGGATGAGCAGTTCTTC.

The rearrangement links TRBV28 to TRBJ2-7; TRBD1 agrees at 10 bases. The CDR3 contains 15 residues. Trimming cost V 5 bases and J 5 bases; bases outside gene matches: 9. Germline V gene data show CDR1 as MDHEN and CDR2 as SYDVKM. Written as DNA, the CDR3 is TGTGCCAGCAGTATACCGGGACAGGGGAGCCACGAGCAGTACTTC. Translating gives CASSIPGQGSHEQYF. Drawing the rest from reference TRBV28 and TRBJ2-7, the complete variable domain is DVKVTQSSRYLVKRTGEKVFLECVQDMDHENMFWYRQDPGLGLRLIYFSYDVKMKEKGDIPEGYSVSREKKERFSLILESASTNQTSMYLCASSIPGQGSHEQYFGPGTRLTVT.